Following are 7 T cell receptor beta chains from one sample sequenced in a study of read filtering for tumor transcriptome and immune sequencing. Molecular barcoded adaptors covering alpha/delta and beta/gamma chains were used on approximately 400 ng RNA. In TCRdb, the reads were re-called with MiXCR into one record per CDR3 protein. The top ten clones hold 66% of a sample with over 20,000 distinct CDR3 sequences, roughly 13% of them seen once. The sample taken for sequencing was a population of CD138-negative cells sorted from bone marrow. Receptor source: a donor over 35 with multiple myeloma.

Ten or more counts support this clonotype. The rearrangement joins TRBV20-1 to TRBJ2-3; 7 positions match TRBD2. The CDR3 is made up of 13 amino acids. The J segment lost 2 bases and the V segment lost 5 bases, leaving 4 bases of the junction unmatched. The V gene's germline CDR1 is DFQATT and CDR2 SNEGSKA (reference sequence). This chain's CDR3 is CSASSGLTDTQYF. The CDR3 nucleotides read TGCAGTGCTTCTAGCGGACTCACAGATACGCAGTATTTT.

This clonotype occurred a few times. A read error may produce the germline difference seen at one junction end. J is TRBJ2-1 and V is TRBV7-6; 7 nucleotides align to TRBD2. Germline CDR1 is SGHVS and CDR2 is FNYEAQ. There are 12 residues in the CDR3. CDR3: CASSLAEDEQFF. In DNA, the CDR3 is TGTGCCAGCAGCCTAGCGGAGGATGAGCAGTTCTTC.

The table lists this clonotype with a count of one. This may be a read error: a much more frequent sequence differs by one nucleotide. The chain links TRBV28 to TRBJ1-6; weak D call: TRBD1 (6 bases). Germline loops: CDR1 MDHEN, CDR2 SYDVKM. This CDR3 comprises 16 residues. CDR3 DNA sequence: TGTACCAGCAGTCCCCACCAGGGGAGGCGACAATCGCCCCTCCACTTT. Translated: CTSSPHQGRRQSPLHF.

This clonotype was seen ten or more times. CDR3 protein: CSANLRRYNEQFF. For the CDR3, the DNA is TGCAGTGCTAACCTTCGCCGGTACAATGAGCAGTTCTTC. The chain links TRBV20-1 to TRBJ2-1, with D unclear. The CDR3 extends over 13 amino acids. Trimming left V 4 bases short and J 4 bases short, with 11 bases between. In germline, CDR1 is DFQATT, CDR2 SNEGSKA (reference sequence).

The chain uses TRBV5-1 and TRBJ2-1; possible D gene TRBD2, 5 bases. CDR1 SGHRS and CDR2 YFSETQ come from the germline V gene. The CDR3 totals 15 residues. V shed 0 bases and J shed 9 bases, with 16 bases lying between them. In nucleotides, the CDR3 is TGCGCCAGCAGCTTGGCGTCTAGCCCGCGCCGTGAGCAGTTCTTC. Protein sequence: CASSLASSPRREQFF.

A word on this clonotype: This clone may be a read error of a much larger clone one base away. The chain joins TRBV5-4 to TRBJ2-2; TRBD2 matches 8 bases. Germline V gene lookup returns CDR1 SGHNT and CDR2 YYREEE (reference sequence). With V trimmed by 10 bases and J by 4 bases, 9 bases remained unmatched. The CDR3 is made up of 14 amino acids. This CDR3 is CAGTAGGGTGELFF. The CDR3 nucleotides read TGTGCCGGCACGGCGGGGGGAGGCACCGGGGAGCTGTTTTTT.

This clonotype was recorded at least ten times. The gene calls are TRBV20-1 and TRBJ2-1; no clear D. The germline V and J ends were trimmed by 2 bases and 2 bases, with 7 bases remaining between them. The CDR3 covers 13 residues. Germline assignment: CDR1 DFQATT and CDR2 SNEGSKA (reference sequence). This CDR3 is CSARYPPYNEQFF. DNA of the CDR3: TGCAGTGCTAGATACCCACCCTACAATGAGCAGTTCTTC.